A single sample is the source of the 5 T cell receptor beta chains below, sequenced in a study of cytomegalovirus exposure and HLA in healthy donors. TCRdb's copy holds only in-frame clones and misses some; the assay was immunoSEQ multiplex PCR. The sample includes approximately 150,000 clones, about 89% of them seen just once. Material for sequencing was PBMCs. The receptors were gathered from a woman aged 18-35 years in good health and CMV-seropositive.

The chain links TRBV19 to TRBJ2-1; TRBD2 matches at 9 bases. This CDR3 has 16 residues. CDR1 and CDR2 from the germline V gene are LNHDA and SQIVND (reference sequence). V lost 7 bases to trimming and J lost 10 bases; unmatched junction nucleotides: 17. CDR3 in DNA: TGTGCCAGTATGGGGGGAGCGGGAGGTCCCGCCGGGGAGCAGTTCTTC. This translates into CASMGGAGGPAGEQFF. Complete variable domain (other parts from reference TRBV19 and TRBJ2-1): DGGITQSPKYLFRKEGQNVTLSCEQNLNHDAMYWYRQDPGQGLRLIYYSQIVNDFQKGDIAEGYSVSREKKESFPLTVTSAQKNPTAFYLCASMGGAGGPAGEQFFGPGTRLTVL.

The rearrangement links TRBV5-1 to TRBJ1-1, with 7 bases matching TRBD1. Germline lookup yields CDR1 SGHRS and CDR2 YFSETQ. With V trimmed by 3 bases and J by 3 bases, 2 bases remained unmatched. This CDR3 region has 13 residues. The CDR3: CASSWQGDTEAFF. The CDR3 DNA is TGCGCCAGCAGCTGGCAGGGGGACACTGAAGCTTTCTTT.

The chain has TRBV7-9 and TRBJ2-7, with a tentative D call TRBD1 (6 bases). CDR1 and CDR2 from the germline V gene are SEHNR and FQNEAQ (reference sequence). Deletions cut 1 base from V and 4 bases from J, with 17 bases between. The CDR3 extends over 16 amino acids. CDR3 amino acids: CASSLVPTGLQYEQYF. CDR3 nucleotide sequence: TGTGCCAGCAGCTTAGTACCCACAGGGCTACAATACGAGCAGTACTTC.

The chain links TRBV4-2 to TRBJ2-7; TRBD2 aligns across 10 bases. After removal of 1 base from V and 3 bases from J, the junction contained 0 bases not matched to a gene. The V gene's germline CDR1 is LGHNA and CDR2 YNFKEQ. CDR3 size: 14 residues. The CDR3 DNA follows: TGTGCCAGCAGCCAAGGACTAGCGGGCTACGAGCAGTACTTC. It is translated as CASSQGLAGYEQYF.

The rearrangement links TRBV2 to TRBJ2-7; 8 nucleotides line up with TRBD1. The junction had 10 bases not matched to a gene; V was cut back by 6 bases and J by 0 bases. The CDR3 totals 16 residues. CDR1 and CDR2 (germline): SNHLY, FYNNEI. The CDR3 here is CASSGIPDRGSYEQYF. CDR3 DNA: TGTGCCAGCAGCGGTATCCCTGACAGGGGCTCCTACGAGCAGTACTTC.